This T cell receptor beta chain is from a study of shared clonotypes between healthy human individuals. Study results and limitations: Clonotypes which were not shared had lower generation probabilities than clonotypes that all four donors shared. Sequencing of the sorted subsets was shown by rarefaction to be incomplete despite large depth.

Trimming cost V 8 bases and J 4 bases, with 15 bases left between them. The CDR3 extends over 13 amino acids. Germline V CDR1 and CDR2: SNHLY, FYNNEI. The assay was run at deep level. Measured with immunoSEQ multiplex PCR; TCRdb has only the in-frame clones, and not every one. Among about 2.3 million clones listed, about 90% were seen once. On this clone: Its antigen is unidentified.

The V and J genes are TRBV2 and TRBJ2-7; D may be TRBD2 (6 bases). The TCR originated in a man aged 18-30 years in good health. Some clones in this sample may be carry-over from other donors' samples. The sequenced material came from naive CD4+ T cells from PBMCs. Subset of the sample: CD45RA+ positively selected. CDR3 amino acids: CASRRDFLYEQYF. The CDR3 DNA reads TGTGCCAGCCGACGGGACTTCCTATACGAGCAGTACTTC.